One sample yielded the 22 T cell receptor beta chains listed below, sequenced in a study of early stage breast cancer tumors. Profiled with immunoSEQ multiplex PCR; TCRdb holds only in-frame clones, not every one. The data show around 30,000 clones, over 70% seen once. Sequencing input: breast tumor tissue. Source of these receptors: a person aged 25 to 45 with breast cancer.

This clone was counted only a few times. In nucleotides, the CDR3 is TGTGCTAGTGCCATTGACTTGGGGCCTTACGAGCAGTACTTC. Residues: CASAIDLGPYEQYF. The genes are TRBV12-5 and TRBJ2-7, with a possible D match to TRBD1 (5 bases). Deletions cut 7 bases from V and 4 bases from J, with 17 bases between. Per the germline V gene, CDR1 is LGHNT and CDR2 is FRNRAP. The CDR3 consists of 14 residues.

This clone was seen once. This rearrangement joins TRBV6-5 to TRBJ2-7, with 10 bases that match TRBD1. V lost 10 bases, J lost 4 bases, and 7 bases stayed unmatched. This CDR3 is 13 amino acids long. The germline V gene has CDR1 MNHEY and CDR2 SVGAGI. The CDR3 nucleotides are TGTGCCACCTACCGGGACAGGGGTTACGAGCAGTACTTC. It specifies CATYRDRGYEQYF.

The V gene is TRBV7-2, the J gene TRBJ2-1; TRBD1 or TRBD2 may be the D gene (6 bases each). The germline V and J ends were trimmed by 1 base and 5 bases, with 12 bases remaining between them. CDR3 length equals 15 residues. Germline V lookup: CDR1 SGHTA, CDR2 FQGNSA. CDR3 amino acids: CASSLDRAGHNEQFF. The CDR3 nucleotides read TGTGCCAGCAGCTTAGACAGGGCGGGACACAATGAGCAGTTCTTC.

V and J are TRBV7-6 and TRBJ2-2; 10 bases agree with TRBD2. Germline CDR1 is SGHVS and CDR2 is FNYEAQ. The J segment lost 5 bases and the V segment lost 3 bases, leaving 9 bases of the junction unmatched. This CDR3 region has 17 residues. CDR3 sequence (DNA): TGTGCCAGCAGCTTCGATAGCGGGGGGCCCCGAACCGGGGAGCTGTTTTTT. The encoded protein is CASSFDSGGPRTGELFF.

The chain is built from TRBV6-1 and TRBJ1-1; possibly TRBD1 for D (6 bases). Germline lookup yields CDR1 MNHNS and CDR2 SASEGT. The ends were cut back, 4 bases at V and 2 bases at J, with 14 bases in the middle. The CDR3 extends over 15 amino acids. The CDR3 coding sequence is TGTGCCAGCAGTGTAACCGCAGGGGTTAACACTGAAGCTTTCTTT. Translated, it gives CASSVTAGVNTEAFF.

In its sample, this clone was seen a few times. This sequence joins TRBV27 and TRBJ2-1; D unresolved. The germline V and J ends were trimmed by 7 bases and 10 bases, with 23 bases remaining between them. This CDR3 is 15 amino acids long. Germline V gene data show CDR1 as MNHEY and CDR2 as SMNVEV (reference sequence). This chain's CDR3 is CASTNYGALQEEQFF. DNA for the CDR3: TGTGCCAGCACTAACTACGGTGCCCTACAAGAGGAGCAGTTCTTC.

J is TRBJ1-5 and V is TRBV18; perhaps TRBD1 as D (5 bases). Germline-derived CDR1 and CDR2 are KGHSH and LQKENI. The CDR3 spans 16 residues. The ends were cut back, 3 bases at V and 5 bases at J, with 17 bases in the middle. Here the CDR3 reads CASSPRPSGIDQPQHF. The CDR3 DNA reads TGTGCCAGCTCACCTCGACCCTCAGGGATCGATCAGCCCCAGCATTTT. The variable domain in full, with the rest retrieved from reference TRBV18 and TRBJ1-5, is NAGVMQNPRHLVRRRGQEARLRCSPMKGHSHVYWYRQLPEEGLKFMVYLQKENIIDESGMPKERFSAEFPKEGPSILRIQQVVRGDSAAYFCASSPRPSGIDQPQHFGDGTRLSIL.

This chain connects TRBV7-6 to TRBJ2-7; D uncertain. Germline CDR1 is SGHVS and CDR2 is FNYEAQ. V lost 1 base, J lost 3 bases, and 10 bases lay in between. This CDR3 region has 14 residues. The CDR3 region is CASSLVARDYEQYF. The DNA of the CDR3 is TGTGCCAGCAGCTTAGTTGCCAGAGACTACGAGCAGTACTTC.

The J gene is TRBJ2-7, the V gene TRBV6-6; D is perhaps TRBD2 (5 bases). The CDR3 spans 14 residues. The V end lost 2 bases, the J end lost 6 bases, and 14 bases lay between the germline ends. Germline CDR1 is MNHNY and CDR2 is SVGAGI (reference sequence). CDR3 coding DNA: TGTGCCAGCAGTTACATGACGGGGTCCGGCGAGCAGTACTTC. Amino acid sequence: CASSYMTGSGEQYF.

The CDR3 loop reads CASSVATGGPNNYGYTF. CDR3 in DNA: TGTGCCAGCAGCGTAGCCACAGGGGGCCCCAACAACTATGGCTACACCTTC. The chain uses TRBV9 and TRBJ1-2, with TRBD1 matching 9 bases. Trimming at V came to 0 bases and at J to 2 bases, leaving 8 bases not matched to a gene. The CDR3 is made up of 17 amino acids. The V gene's germline CDR1 is SGDLS and CDR2 YYNGEE.

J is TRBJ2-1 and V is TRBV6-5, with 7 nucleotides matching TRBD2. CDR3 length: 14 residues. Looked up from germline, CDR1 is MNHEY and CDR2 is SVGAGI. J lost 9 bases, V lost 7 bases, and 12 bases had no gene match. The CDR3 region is CASNPAASGGEQFF. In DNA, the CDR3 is TGTGCCAGCAACCCCGCCGCTAGCGGAGGTGAGCAGTTCTTC.

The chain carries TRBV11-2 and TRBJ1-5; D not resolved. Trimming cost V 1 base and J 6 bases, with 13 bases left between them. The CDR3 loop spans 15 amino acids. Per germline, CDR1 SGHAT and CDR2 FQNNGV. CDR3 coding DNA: TGTGCCAGCAGCTTAGGGGGATTCCAGAGTCAGCCCCAGCATTTT. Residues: CASSLGGFQSQPQHF.

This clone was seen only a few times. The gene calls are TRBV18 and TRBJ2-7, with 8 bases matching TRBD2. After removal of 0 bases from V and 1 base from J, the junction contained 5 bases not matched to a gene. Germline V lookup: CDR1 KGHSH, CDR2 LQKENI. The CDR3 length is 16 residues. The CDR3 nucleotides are TGTGCCAGCTCACCACCCTGGGCTAGCGGGTCCTACGAGCAGTACTTC. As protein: CASSPPWASGSYEQYF.

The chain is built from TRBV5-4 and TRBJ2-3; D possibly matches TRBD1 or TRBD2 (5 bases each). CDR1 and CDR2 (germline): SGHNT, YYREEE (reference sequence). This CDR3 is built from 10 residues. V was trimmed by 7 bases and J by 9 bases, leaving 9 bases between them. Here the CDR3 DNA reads TGTGCCAGCGGGACCCGGACGCAGTATTTT. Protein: CASGTRTQYF.

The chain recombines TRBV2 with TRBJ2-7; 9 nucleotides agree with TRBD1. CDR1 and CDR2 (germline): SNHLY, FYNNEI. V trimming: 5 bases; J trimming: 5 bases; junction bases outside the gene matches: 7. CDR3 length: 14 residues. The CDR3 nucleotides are TGTGCCAGCAGTCCCGAACAGGGGGCCCACGAGCAGTACTTC. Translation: CASSPEQGAHEQYF. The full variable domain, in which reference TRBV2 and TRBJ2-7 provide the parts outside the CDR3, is EPEVTQTPSHQVTQMGQEVILRCVPISNHLYFYWYRQILGQKVEFLVSFYNNEISEKSEIFDDQFSVERPDGSNFTLKIRSTKLEDSAMYFCASSPEQGAHEQYFGPGTRLTVT.

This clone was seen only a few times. The CDR3 loop reads CASLFTGELFF. Here the CDR3 DNA reads TGTGCCAGCTTATTCACCGGGGAGCTGTTTTTT. The rearrangement uses TRBV18 and TRBJ2-2, with D hard to call. V dropped 7 bases and J dropped 4 bases, with 4 bases sitting between them. The CDR3 contains 11 residues. CDR1 is KGHSH and CDR2 is LQKENI in the germline V gene.

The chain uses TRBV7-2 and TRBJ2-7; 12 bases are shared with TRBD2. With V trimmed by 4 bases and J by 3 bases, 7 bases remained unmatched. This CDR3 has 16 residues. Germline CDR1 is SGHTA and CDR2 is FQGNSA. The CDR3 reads CASSSLTSGRIYEQYF. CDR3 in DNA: TGTGCCAGCAGCTCCCTAACTAGCGGGAGGATCTACGAGCAGTACTTC.

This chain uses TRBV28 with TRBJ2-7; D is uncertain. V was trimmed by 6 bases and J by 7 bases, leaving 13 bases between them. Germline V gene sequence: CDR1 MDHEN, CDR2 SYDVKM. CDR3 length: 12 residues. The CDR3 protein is CASRISWGEQYF. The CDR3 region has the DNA TGTGCCAGCAGGATCAGCTGGGGAGAGCAGTACTTC.

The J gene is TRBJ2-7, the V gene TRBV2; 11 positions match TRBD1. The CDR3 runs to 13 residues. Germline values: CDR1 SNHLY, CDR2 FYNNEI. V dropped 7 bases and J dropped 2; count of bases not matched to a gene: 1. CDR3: CASKGQGAYEQYF. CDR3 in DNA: TGTGCCAGCAAGGGACAGGGGGCCTACGAGCAGTACTTC.

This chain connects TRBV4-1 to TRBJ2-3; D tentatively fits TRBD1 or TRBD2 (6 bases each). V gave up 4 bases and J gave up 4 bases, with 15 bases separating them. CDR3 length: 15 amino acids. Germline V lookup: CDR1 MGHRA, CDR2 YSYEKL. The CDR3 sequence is CASSRRPRGADTQYF. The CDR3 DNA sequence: TGCGCCAGCAGCCGGCGTCCGAGGGGGGCAGATACGCAGTATTTT.

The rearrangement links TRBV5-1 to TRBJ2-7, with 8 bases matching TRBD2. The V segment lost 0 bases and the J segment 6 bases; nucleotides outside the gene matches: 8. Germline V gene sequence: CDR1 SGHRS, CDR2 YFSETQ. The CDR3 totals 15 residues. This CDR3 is CASSLDPGGPGEQYF. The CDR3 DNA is TGCGCCAGCAGCTTGGACCCGGGAGGGCCCGGCGAGCAGTACTTC.

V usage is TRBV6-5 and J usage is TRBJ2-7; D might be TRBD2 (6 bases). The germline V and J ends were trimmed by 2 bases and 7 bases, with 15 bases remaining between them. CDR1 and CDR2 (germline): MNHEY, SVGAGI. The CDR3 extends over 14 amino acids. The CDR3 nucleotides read TGTGCCAGCAGTTACGGCGGGAAATTAAGTGAGCAGTACTTC. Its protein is CASSYGGKLSEQYF.